Presented here are 8 T cell receptor beta chains from one specimen sequenced in a study of CD8 T cells in ankylosing spondylitis. Study-level findings and limits: For ankylosing spondylitis blood, a TCR beta motif of fewer than 10 highly homologous variants appeared characteristic.

These receptors are not linked to any known antigen. From the 5' RACE reads, TCRdb called clonotypes with MiXCR, one entry per CDR3 protein. The sample lists just under 550,000 distinct CDR3 sequences, about 13% occurring once. The sample consisted of blood, either unsorted or a sorted T cell fraction (not recorded which). Every receptor here comes from a male donor with ankylosing spondylitis.

This clonotype was counted a few times. The rearrangement uses TRBV19 and TRBJ2-1, with 12 bases matching TRBD2. J was trimmed by 2 bases and V by 3 bases; bases with no gene match: 2. This CDR3 has 16 residues. Germline CDR1 reads LNHDA; CDR2 reads SQIVND (reference sequence). The DNA of the CDR3 is TGTGCCAGTAGTATCGGACTAGCGGGGACCTACAATGAGCAGTTCTTC. Translating gives CASSIGLAGTYNEQFF.

This clonotype has just a few counts. The chain uses TRBV5-1 and TRBJ2-2, with unresolved D. Germline CDR1 reads SGHRS; CDR2 reads YFSETQ. The CDR3 has 16 amino acids. The V end lost 0 bases, the J end lost 1 base, and 10 bases lay between the germline ends. The CDR3, as DNA: TGCGCCAGCAGCTTGGGTCCGACGGGGAACACCGGGGAGCTGTTTTTT. Protein product: CASSLGPTGNTGELFF.

This clonotype was observed a few times. This rearrangement joins TRBV10-2 to TRBJ2-7; D may be TRBD2 (5 bases). The germline V and J ends were trimmed by 4 bases and 3 bases, with 7 bases remaining between them. The CDR3 extends over 12 amino acids. Per germline, CDR1 WSHSY and CDR2 SAAADI. CDR3 in amino acids: CASSVGLYEQYV. The CDR3 DNA is TGCGCCAGCAGTGTAGGACTCTACGAGCAGTACGTC.

This clonotype was counted many times. V usage is TRBV5-5 and J usage is TRBJ1-1; D gene unclear. The CDR3 consists of 14 residues. The germline CDR1 and CDR2 sequences are SGHKS and YYEKEE (reference sequence). V lost 1 base, J lost 5 bases, and 12 bases lay in between. In nucleotides, the CDR3 is TGTGCCAGCAGCTTGTTGGGGAGTCCGACTGAAGCTTTCTTT. This sequence encodes CASSLLGSPTEAFF.

As regards this clonotype: Because the CDR3's place on the DNA is in doubt, the DNA is left out and the CDR3 is given as listed by TCRdb. The gene calls are TRBV19 and TRBJ1-6; TRBD1 is the table's D call and was not checked against the DNA. Looked up from germline, CDR1 is LNHDA and CDR2 is SQIVND (reference sequence). Termini included, the CDR3 measures 14 amino acids. The CDR3 is CASTSGQKNSPLHF.

There are a few counts of this clonotype. The chain combines TRBV20-1 with TRBJ2-1; D gene uncertain. This CDR3 spans 13 amino acids. The germline V gene encodes CDR1 DFQATT and CDR2 SNEGSKA (reference sequence). V dropped 8 bases and J dropped 4 bases, with 15 bases sitting between them. This CDR3 reads CSIKQGVYNEQFF. For the CDR3, the DNA is TGCAGTATAAAACAAGGCGTATACAATGAGCAGTTCTTC.

This clonotype turned up a few times. The genes are TRBV7-9 and TRBJ2-3, with D possibly TRBD2 on 7 matching bases. With 6 bases removed from V and 4 bases from J, the gap between germline ends came to 11 bases. Looked up from germline, CDR1 is SEHNR and CDR2 is FQNEAQ (reference sequence). The CDR3 extends over 13 amino acids. The CDR3 loop reads CASSRGGADTQYF. Written as DNA, the CDR3 is TGTGCCAGCAGTCGAGGGGGGGCAGATACGCAGTATTTT.

At least ten counts were recorded for this clonotype. This sequence joins TRBV5-1 and TRBJ1-1; D gene ambiguous. The length of the CDR3 is 14 residues. The V gene lost 0 bases and the J gene lost 1 base, with 7 bases spanning the gap. CDR1 and CDR2 from the germline V gene are SGHRS and YFSETQ. The DNA for the CDR3 is TGCGCCAGCAGCTTGGCCAGCCCGAACACTGAAGCTTTCTTT. Its translation is CASSLASPNTEAFF.